These T cell receptor beta chains were read from a single sample in a study of monozygotic twins with inflammatory bowel disease. TCRdb reprocessed the 5' RACE reads and stores each CDR3 protein as one record, lacking DNA. This sample's table reports some 170,000 distinct CDR3 sequences. The sequenced sample consisted of blood. These receptors all come from a human donor with ulcerative colitis or Crohn's disease, or a healthy co-twin of an affected twin (not recorded which). Both conserved end residues are part of each CDR3.

cdr3_aa	v_call	j_call
CASSFTRIGYGYTF	TRBV5-1	TRBJ1-2
CSATRDFSAANTGELFF	TRBV20-1	TRBJ2-2
CASSLERGSSYNEQFF	TRBV5-1	TRBJ2-1
CASSLDRGFTEAFF	TRBV5-1	TRBJ1-1
CASSEQVREEKLFF	TRBV4-2	TRBJ1-4
CASRGPESPLHF	TRBV28	TRBJ1-6
CAWSVAADNYGYTF	TRBV30	TRBJ1-2
CSVEKGGVMNTEAFF	TRBV29-1	TRBJ1-1
CASSFRTGGKDEQYF	TRBV6-1	TRBJ2-7
CASSLTGFQETQYF	TRBV7-2	TRBJ2-5
CASNHYGTGNLGELFF	TRBV7-9	TRBJ2-2
CSARDPTKGTTDTQYF	TRBV20-1	TRBJ2-3
CASSSVAWGRETQYF	TRBV28	TRBJ2-5
CASSLVISYNEQFF	TRBV7-9	TRBJ2-1
CASSDRAPWVNYGYTF	TRBV10-2	TRBJ1-2
CASSSTGDSYEQYF	TRBV6-6	TRBJ2-7
CASSLPVLNYGYTF	TRBV6-6	TRBJ1-2
CASSATTDYEQYF	TRBV5-5	TRBJ2-7
CAISRDYDTDTQYF	TRBV10-3	TRBJ2-3